These 17 T cell receptor beta chains were all obtained from the same sample, sequenced in a study of shared clonotypes between healthy human individuals. Here immunoSEQ multiplex PCR was the method, and the copy in TCRdb shows in-frame clones only, minus some. The sample holds under 1,100,000 clones, about 75% seen once. Sequenced sample: memory CD4+ T cells sorted from blood. This sample's subset: CD45RA-negative fraction. The source of these receptors is a man aged 18-30 years in good health.

The genes are TRBV18 and TRBJ2-3; D unresolved. In germline, CDR1 is KGHSH, CDR2 LQKENI. This CDR3 comprises 13 residues. Trimming left V 3 bases short and J 0 bases short, with 4 bases between. The DNA of the CDR3 is TGTGCCAGCTCACCGGTCAGCACAGATACGCAGTATTTT. Translated: CASSPVSTDTQYF.

The rearrangement joins TRBV7-9 to TRBJ2-6; 10 positions agree with TRBD1. The ends lost 3 bases at V and 0 bases at J; junction bases unmatched: 8. The CDR3 has 19 residues. Germline CDR1 SEHNR, CDR2 FQNEAQ (reference sequence). The CDR3 DNA reads as TGTGCCAGCAGCTTTTACGGGGGACAGGGGAGCTCTGGGGCCAACGTCCTGACTTTC. Encoded protein: CASSFYGGQGSSGANVLTF.

This clone was detected only once. V gene TRBV7-2 combines with J gene TRBJ2-2; no clear D. Germline-derived CDR1 and CDR2 are SGHTA and FQGNSA. V was cut by 5 bases and J by 4 bases, with 8 bases left in between. The CDR3 has 13 residues. CDR3 coding DNA: TGTGCCAGCAGCGTGGGTAGCACCGGGGAGCTGTTTTTT. It codes for CASSVGSTGELFF.

This clone was seen more than once but under ten times. The chain carries TRBV5-1 and TRBJ2-3; D gene unclear. Germline V gene sequence: CDR1 SGHRS, CDR2 YFSETQ. This CDR3 is built from 14 residues. Trimming stripped 3 bases from V and 1 base from J, with 9 bases between. This chain's CDR3 is CASSSRPGTDTQYF. The CDR3 nucleotides read TGCGCCAGCAGCTCACGTCCCGGCACAGATACGCAGTATTTT.

This rearrangement joins TRBV28 to TRBJ2-7; D gene uncertain. CDR1 is MDHEN, CDR2 SYDVKM, per germline. The CDR3 consists of 14 residues. Trimming took off 2 bases at V and 2 bases at J, with 10 bases between the two ends. The CDR3 nucleotides are TGTGCCAGCAGTTTAGGACGCCATCCCTACGAGCAGTACTTC. Amino acid sequence: CASSLGRHPYEQYF.

This clone appeared a few times. The chain recombines TRBV11-3 with TRBJ1-6; D is perhaps TRBD1 (5 bases). The V gene lost 4 bases and the J gene lost 7 bases, with 8 bases spanning the gap. The CDR3 sequence is 13 residues long. The germline V gene has CDR1 SGHNT and CDR2 YENEEA. CDR3 sequence reads: CASSSGTNSPLHF. The DNA of the CDR3 is TGTGCCAGCAGCTCAGGGACCAATTCACCCCTCCACTTT.

The V gene is TRBV7-9, the J gene TRBJ2-7, with D perhaps TRBD2 (6 bases). Trimming cost V 5 bases and J 6 bases, with 17 bases left between them. The length of the CDR3 is 14 residues. CDR1 is SEHNR and CDR2 is FQNEAQ in the germline V gene (reference sequence). The CDR3 sequence: CASSQGGLEFEQYF. The CDR3 DNA reads as TGTGCCAGCAGCCAGGGAGGTCTGGAGTTCGAGCAGTACTTC.

A word on this clone: This sample includes further DNA sequences coding for the same CDR3. This chain's CDR3 is CASSRGGNNQPQHF. The CDR3 nucleotides are TGTGCCAGCAGTCGGGGAGGGAACAATCAGCCCCAGCATTTT. J is TRBJ1-5 and V is TRBV6-5; no clear D gene. Trimming shortened V by 5 bases and J by 3 bases, and 11 bases separated the two germline ends. CDR1 and CDR2 from the germline V gene are MNHEY and SVGAGI. This CDR3 region has 14 residues.

The rearrangement links TRBV27 to TRBJ2-3; no clear D gene. Germline assignment: CDR1 MNHEY and CDR2 SMNVEV (reference sequence). CDR3 length: 16 amino acids. The CDR3 DNA reads as TGTGTTTCATTTACCACTGGTCCTAGGTCCTTAGATACGCAGTATTTT. Protein sequence: CVSFTTGPRSLDTQYF.

The chain recombines TRBV2 with TRBJ2-7; TRBD1 agrees at 12 bases. Germline values: CDR1 SNHLY, CDR2 FYNNEI. J gave up 2 bases and V 10 bases, and 6 bases lay outside the gene matches. This CDR3 contains 14 residues. This CDR3 reads CANFGTGGPYEQYF. The CDR3 DNA reads TGTGCCAACTTCGGGACAGGGGGCCCCTACGAGCAGTACTTC.

This chain connects TRBV6-1 to TRBJ1-4; D might be TRBD1 (6 bases). Per germline, CDR1 MNHNS and CDR2 SASEGT. CDR3 length equals 17 residues. Trimming took 4 bases from V and 0 from J, leaving 15 bases between them. The CDR3: CASSGRGDKPTNEKLFF. The CDR3 region has the DNA TGTGCCAGCAGTGGCCGCGGGGACAAACCAACTAATGAAAAACTGTTTTTT.

This clone was recorded a few times. J is TRBJ1-1 and V is TRBV15; D gene unclear. Germline V gene sequence: CDR1 LNHNV, CDR2 YYDKDF (reference sequence). V was clipped by 3 bases and J by 1 base, with 9 bases between them. There are 14 residues in the CDR3. As DNA, the CDR3 is TGTGCCACCAGCAGGTCACTGACGAACACTGAAGCTTTCTTT. Amino acids: CATSRSLTNTEAFF.

The CDR3 region is CASSERAQWDEQFF. Written as DNA, the CDR3 is TGTGCCAGCAGCGAGCGGGCCCAATGGGATGAGCAGTTCTTC. This sequence joins TRBV9 and TRBJ2-1, with TRBD2 as a possible D gene (6 bases). Germline V gene sequence: CDR1 SGDLS, CDR2 YYNGEE. Trimming took 3 bases from V and 8 from J, leaving 15 bases between them. This CDR3 is built from 14 residues.

This rearrangement joins TRBV10-2 to TRBJ2-5; weak D call: TRBD2 (6 bases). Germline V gives CDR1 WSHSY, CDR2 SAAADI. The V gene lost 4 bases and the J gene lost 2 bases, with 14 bases spanning the gap. The CDR3 is made up of 15 amino acids. Written as DNA, the CDR3 is TGCGCCAGCAGTGTGGTTGGGGGGAGGCAAGAGACCCAGTACTTC. Protein product: CASSVVGGRQETQYF.

The rearrangement uses TRBV2 and TRBJ2-4, with D uncertain. Germline V gives CDR1 SNHLY, CDR2 FYNNEI. There are 15 residues in the CDR3. V was shortened by 0 bases and J by 0 bases, with 6 bases between the two germline ends. The CDR3 nucleotides read TGTGCCAGCAGTGAAGCGACACCAGCCAAAAACATTCAGTACTTC. Translated, it gives CASSEATPAKNIQYF.

The rearrangement joins TRBV4-2 to TRBJ2-1; 10 bases line up with TRBD2. The length of the CDR3 is 16 residues. The V and J ends lost 0 bases and 4 bases, in that order; junction bases with no gene match: 3. Looked up from germline, CDR1 is LGHNA and CDR2 is YNFKEQ. CDR3: CASSQDLAGAYNEQFF. The CDR3 DNA reads TGTGCCAGCAGCCAAGATCTAGCGGGGGCATACAATGAGCAGTTCTTC.

This chain uses TRBV27 with TRBJ2-7, with a possible D match to TRBD1 (5 bases). Germline CDR1 reads MNHEY; CDR2 reads SMNVEV (reference sequence). CDR3 size: 13 residues. Trimming removed 3 bases from V and 3 bases from J, with 9 bases in between. CDR3 sequence (DNA): TGTGCCAGCAGTTTCAGGCAGGGCTACGAGCAGTACTTC. It translates to CASSFRQGYEQYF.